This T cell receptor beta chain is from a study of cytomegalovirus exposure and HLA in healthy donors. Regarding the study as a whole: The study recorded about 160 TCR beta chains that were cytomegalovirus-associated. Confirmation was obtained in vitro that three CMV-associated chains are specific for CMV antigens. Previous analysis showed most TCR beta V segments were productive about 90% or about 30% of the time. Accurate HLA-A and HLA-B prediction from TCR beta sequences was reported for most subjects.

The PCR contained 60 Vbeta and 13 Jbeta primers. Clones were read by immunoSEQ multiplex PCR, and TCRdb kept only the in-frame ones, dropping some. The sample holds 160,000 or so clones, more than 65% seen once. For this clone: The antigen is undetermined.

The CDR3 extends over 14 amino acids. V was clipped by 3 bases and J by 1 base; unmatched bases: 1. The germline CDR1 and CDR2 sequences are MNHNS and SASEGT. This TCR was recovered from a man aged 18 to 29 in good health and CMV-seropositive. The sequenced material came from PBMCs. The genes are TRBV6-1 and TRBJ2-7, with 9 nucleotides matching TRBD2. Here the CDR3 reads CASSELAGSYEQYV. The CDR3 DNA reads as TGTGCCAGCAGTGAGCTAGCGGGGTCCTACGAGCAGTACGTC.